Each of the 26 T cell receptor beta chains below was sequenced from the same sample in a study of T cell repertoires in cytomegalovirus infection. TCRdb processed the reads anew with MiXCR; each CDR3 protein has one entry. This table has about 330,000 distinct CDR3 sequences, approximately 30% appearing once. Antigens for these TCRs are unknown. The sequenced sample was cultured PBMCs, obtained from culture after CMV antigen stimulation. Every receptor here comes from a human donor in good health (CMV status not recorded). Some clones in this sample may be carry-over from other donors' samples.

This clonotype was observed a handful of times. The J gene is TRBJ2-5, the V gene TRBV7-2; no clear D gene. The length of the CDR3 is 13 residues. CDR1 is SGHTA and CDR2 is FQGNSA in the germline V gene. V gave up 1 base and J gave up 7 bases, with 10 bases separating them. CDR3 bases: TGTGCCAGCAGCTTAGGCTCGGTGGGGACCCAGTACTTC. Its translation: CASSLGSVGTQYF. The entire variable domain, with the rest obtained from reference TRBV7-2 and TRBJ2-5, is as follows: GAGVSQSPSNKVTEKGKDVELRCDPISGHTALYWYRQSLGQGLEFLIYFQGNSAPDKSGLPSDRFSAERTGGSVSTLTIQRTQQEDSAVYLCASSLGSVGTQYFGPGTRLLVL.

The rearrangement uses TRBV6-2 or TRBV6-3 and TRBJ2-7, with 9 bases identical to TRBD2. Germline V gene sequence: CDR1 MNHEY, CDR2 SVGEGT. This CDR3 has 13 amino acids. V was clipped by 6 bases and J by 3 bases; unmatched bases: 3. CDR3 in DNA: TGTGCCAGCAGCGGGACTAGCAGCTACGAGCAGTACTTC. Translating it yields CASSGTSSYEQYF.

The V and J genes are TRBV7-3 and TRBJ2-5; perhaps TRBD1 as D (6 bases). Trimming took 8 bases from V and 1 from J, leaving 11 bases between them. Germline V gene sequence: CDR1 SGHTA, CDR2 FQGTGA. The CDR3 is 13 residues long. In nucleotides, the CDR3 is TGTGCCAGCGCCCGACAGGCCCAAGAGACCCAGTACTTC. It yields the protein CASARQAQETQYF.

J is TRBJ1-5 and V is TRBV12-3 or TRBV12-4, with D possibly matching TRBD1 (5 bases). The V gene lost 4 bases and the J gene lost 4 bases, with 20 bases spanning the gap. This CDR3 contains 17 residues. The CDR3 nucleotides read TGTGCCAGCAGTTATGGGCTTTCGCGGGGCCCAAATCAGCCCCAGCATTTT. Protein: CASSYGLSRGPNQPQHF.

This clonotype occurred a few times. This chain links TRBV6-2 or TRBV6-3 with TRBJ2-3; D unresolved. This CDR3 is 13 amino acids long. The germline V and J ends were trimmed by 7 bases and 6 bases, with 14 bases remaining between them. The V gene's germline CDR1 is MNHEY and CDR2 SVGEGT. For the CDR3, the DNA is TGTGCCAGCACGCAGGCAGGCCCCGATACGCAGTATTTT. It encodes CASTQAGPDTQYF.

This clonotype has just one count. The CDR3 DNA is TGTGCCTGGAGTGGGACTGTACGCAATGAGCAGTTCTTC. Translation gives CAWSGTVRNEQFF. The chain has TRBV30 and TRBJ2-1, with D perhaps matching TRBD2 (5 bases). The CDR3 has 13 residues. Germline V lookup: CDR1 GTSNPN, CDR2 SVGIG (reference sequence). V was cut by 1 base and J by 6 bases, with 10 bases left in between. Full variable domain (outside the CDR3, taken from reference TRBV30 and TRBJ2-1): SQTIHQWPATLVQPVGSPLSLECTVEGTSNPNLYWYRQAAGRGLQLLFYSVGIGQISSEVPQNLSASRPQDRQFILSSKKLLLSDSGFYLCAWSGTVRNEQFFGPGTRLTVL.

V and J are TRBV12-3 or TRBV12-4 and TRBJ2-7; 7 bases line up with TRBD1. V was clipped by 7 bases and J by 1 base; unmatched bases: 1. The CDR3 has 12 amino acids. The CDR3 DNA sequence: TGTGCCAGCAAGGACAGGTCCTACGAGCAGTACTTC. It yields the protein CASKDRSYEQYF.

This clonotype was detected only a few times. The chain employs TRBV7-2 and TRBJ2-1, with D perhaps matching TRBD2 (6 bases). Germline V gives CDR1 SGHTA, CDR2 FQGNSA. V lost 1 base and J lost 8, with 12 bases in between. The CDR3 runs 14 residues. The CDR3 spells CASSLVRELYEQFF. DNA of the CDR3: TGTGCCAGCAGCTTAGTACGGGAGCTGTATGAGCAGTTCTTC.

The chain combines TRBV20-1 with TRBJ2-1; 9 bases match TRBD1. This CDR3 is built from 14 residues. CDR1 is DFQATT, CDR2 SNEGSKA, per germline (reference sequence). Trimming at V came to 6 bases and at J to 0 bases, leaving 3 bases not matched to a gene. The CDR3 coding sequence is TGCAGTGCATTGACAGGGGGCTCCTACAATGAGCAGTTCTTC. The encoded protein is CSALTGGSYNEQFF.

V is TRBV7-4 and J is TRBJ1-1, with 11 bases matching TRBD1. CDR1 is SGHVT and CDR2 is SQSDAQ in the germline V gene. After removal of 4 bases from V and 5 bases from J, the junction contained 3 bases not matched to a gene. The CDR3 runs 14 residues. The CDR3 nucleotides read TGTGCCAGCAGCTCGCGGGACAGGGGGACTGAAGCTTTCTTT. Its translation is CASSSRDRGTEAFF.

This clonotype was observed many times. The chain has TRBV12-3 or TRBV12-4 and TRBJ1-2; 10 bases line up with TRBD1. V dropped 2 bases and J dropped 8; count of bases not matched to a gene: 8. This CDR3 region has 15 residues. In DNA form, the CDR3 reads TGTGCCAGCAGTTTATGGGGGACAGGGGAGTCGGGCTACACCTTC. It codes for CASSLWGTGESGYTF.

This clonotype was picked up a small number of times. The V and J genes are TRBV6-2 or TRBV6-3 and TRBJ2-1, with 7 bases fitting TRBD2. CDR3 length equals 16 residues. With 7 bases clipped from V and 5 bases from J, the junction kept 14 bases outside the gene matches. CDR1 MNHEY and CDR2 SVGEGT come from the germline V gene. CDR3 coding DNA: TGTGCCAGCACCTCACCCCGGGCTAGCGGAAACAATGAGCAGTTCTTC. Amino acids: CASTSPRASGNNEQFF.

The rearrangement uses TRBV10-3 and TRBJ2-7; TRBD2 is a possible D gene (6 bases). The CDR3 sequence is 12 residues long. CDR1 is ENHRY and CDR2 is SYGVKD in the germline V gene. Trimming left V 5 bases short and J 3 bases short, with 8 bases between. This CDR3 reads CAISPGGYEQYF. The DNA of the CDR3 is TGTGCCATCAGTCCCGGGGGCTACGAGCAGTACTTC.

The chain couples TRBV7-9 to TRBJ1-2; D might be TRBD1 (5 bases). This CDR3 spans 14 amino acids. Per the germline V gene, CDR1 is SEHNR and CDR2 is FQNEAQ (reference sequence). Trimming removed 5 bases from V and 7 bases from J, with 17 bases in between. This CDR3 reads CASSRLAGLAGYTF. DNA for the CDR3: TGTGCCAGCAGCCGCCTCGCAGGGTTGGCTGGCTACACCTTC.

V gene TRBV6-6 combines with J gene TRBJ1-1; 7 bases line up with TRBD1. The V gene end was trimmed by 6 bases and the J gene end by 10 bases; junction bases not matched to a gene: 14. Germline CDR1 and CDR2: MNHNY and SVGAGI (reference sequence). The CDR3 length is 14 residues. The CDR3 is CASSSLQGPGRAFF. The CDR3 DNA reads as TGTGCCAGCAGCTCATTACAGGGGCCTGGACGAGCTTTCTTT.

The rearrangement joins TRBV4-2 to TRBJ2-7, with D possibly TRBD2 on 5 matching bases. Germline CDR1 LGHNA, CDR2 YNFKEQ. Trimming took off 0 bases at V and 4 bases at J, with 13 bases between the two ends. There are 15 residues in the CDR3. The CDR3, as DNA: TGTGCCAGCAGCCAAGATGGACGGGAAAAATACGAGCAGTACTTC. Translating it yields CASSQDGREKYEQYF.

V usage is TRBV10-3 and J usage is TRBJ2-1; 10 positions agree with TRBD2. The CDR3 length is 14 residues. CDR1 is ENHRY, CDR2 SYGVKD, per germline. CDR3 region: CATWGASGSDEQFF. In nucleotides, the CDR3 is TGTGCAACCTGGGGAGCTAGCGGGAGTGATGAGCAGTTCTTC.

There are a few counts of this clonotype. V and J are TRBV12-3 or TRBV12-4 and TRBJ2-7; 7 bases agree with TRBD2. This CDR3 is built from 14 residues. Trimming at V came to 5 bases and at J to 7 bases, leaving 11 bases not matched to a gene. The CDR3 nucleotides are TGTGCCAGCAGTCCCGGGACTACTAGCCTGGAGCAGTACTTC. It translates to CASSPGTTSLEQYF.

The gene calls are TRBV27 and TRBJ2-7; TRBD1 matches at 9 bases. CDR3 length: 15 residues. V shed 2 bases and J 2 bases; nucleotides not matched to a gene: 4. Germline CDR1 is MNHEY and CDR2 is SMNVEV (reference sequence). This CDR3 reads CASSLGTGTTYEQYF. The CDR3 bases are TGTGCCAGCAGTTTAGGGACAGGGACTACCTACGAGCAGTACTTC.

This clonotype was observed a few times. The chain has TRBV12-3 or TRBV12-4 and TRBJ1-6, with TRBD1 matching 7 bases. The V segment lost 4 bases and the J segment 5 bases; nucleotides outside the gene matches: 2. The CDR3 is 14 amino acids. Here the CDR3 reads CASSWDSNNSPLHF. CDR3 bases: TGTGCCAGCAGTTGGGACAGTAATAATTCACCCCTCCACTTT.

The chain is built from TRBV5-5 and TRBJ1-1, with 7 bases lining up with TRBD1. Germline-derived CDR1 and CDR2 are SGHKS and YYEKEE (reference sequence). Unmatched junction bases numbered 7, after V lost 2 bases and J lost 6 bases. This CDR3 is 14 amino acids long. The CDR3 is CASSFRDRKPEAFF. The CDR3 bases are TGTGCCAGCAGCTTCCGGGACAGAAAGCCTGAAGCTTTCTTT.

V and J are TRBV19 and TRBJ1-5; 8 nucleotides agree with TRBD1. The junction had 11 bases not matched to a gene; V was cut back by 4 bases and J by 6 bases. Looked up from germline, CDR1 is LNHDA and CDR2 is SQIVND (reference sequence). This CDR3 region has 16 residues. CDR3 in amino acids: CASSSQARGLGQPQHF. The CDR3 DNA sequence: TGTGCCAGTAGTAGCCAAGCCAGGGGGCTTGGTCAGCCCCAGCATTTT.

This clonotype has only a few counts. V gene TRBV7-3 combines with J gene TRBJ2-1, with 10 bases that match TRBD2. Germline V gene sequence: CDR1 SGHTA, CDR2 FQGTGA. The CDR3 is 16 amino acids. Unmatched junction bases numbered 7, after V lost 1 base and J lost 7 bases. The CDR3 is CASSLRLAGFANEQFF. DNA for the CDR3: TGTGCCAGCAGCTTAAGACTAGCGGGTTTTGCGAATGAGCAGTTCTTC.

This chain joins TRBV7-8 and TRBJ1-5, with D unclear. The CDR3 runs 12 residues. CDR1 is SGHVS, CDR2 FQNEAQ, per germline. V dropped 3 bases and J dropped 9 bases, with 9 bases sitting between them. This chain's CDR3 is CASSFDKGPQHF. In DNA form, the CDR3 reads TGTGCCAGCAGCTTCGACAAGGGGCCCCAGCATTTT.

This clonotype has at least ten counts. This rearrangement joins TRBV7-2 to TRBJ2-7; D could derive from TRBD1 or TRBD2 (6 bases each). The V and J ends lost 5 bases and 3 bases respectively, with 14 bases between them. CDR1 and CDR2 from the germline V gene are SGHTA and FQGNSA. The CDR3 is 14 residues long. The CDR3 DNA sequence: TGTGCCAGCAGCCGTAGCGGACAGAACTACGAGCAGTACTTC. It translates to CASSRSGQNYEQYF.

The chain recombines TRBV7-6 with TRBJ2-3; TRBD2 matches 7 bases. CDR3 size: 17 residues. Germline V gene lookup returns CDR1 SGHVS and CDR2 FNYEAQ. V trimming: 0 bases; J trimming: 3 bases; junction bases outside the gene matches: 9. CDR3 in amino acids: CASSLARVRGVTDTQYF. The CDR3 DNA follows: TGTGCCAGCAGCTTAGCGCGGGTCCGGGGGGTTACAGATACGCAGTATTTT.